Listed here are 30 T cell receptor beta chains from one sample, sequenced in a study of T cell clonotyping in hematopoietic cell transplantation. Sequencing used immunoSEQ multiplex PCR; TCRdb keeps in-frame clones, though not all of them. The sample holds some 8,700 clones, more than 80% seen once. The sequencing used peripheral blood mononuclear cells, collected 180 days after allogeneic stem cell transplant. Every receptor here comes from a female patient between 50 and 59 years old who had an allogeneic stem cell transplant from an unrelated donor, so the T cells may come from the graft donor. Some clones in this sample may be carry-over from other donors' samples.

J is TRBJ2-3 and V is TRBV30, with D possibly being TRBD1 (6 bases). The CDR3 has 16 amino acids. Germline loops: CDR1 GTSNPN, CDR2 SVGIG (reference sequence). Trimming left V 5 bases short and J 0 bases short, with 18 bases between. This CDR3 reads CAWGVDRGTSTDTQYF. For the CDR3, the DNA is TGTGCCTGGGGCGTTGATAGGGGGACCAGCACAGATACGCAGTATTTT.

The chain links TRBV5-1 to TRBJ2-7, with 7 nucleotides matching TRBD2. J was trimmed by 6 bases and V by 5 bases; bases with no gene match: 17. The CDR3 length is 16 residues. Germline-derived CDR1 and CDR2 are SGHRS and YFSETQ. CDR3 in amino acids: CASSLPTSTSGTEQYF. The CDR3 DNA follows: TGCGCCAGCAGTTTACCGACCTCAACCAGCGGGACCGAGCAGTACTTC.

This chain connects TRBV4-3 to TRBJ1-2; TRBD1 might be the D (6 bases). The CDR3 has 14 amino acids. With 0 bases removed from V and 5 bases from J, the gap between germline ends came to 10 bases. The V gene's germline CDR1 is LGHNA and CDR2 YSLEER. The CDR3 sequence: CASSQETGLYGYTF. The CDR3 nucleotides are TGCGCCAGCAGCCAAGAGACAGGATTATATGGCTACACCTTC.

This clone has just a few counts. The chain joins TRBV6-5 to TRBJ2-2; D gene unclear. V gave up 5 bases and J gave up 4 bases, with 11 bases separating them. Germline values: CDR1 MNHEY, CDR2 SVGAGI. CDR3 length: 14 amino acids. CDR3 loop: CASSPQQLTGELFF. DNA of the CDR3: TGTGCCAGCAGTCCCCAACAGCTCACCGGGGAGCTGTTTTTT.

The chain joins TRBV7-2 to TRBJ1-1, with unresolved D. This CDR3 has 16 residues. V was clipped by 5 bases and J by 3 bases, with 19 bases between them. CDR1 SGHTA and CDR2 FQGNSA come from the germline V gene. The CDR3 is CASSPWEGWMDTEAFF. CDR3 in DNA: TGTGCCAGCAGCCCCTGGGAGGGATGGATGGACACTGAAGCTTTCTTT.

This chain joins TRBV28 and TRBJ2-4, with D uncertain. The CDR3 consists of 15 residues. CDR1 is MDHEN and CDR2 is SYDVKM in the germline V gene. Trimming cost V 1 base and J 7 bases, with 14 bases left between them. The chain's CDR3 is CASSLSSSSANIQYF. The CDR3 DNA reads TGTGCCAGCAGTTTATCTTCCTCCTCTGCGAACATTCAGTACTTC.

This clone was detected only a few times. J is TRBJ2-5 and V is TRBV9; D remains ambiguous. Germline assignment: CDR1 SGDLS and CDR2 YYNGEE. The CDR3 has 16 residues. V lost 2 bases and J 5 bases, leaving 19 bases between the germline ends. CDR3 sequence reads: CASSVNLGSLGETQYF. The DNA for the CDR3 is TGTGCCAGCAGCGTGAATTTAGGGTCCCTCGGGGAGACCCAGTACTTC.

The chain recombines TRBV6-5 with TRBJ1-1; no firm D call. CDR3 length: 15 amino acids. Germline V gene sequence: CDR1 MNHEY, CDR2 SVGAGI. V shed 0 bases and J shed 1 base, with 9 bases lying between them. The chain's CDR3 is CASSYSAAPNTEAFF. The CDR3 bases are TGTGCCAGCAGTTACTCCGCGGCCCCGAACACTGAAGCTTTCTTT.

The chain joins TRBV29-1 to TRBJ2-3; 8 nucleotides match TRBD1. Germline V gives CDR1 SQVTM, CDR2 ANQGSEA. The V and J ends lost 4 bases and 4 bases, in that order; junction bases with no gene match: 4. The CDR3 is 13 residues long. The CDR3 loop is CSVAGGGADTQYF. CDR3 DNA sequence: TGCAGCGTTGCAGGGGGCGGGGCAGATACGCAGTATTTT.

The chain employs TRBV28 and TRBJ2-7; TRBD2 matches 7 bases. Germline loops: CDR1 MDHEN, CDR2 SYDVKM. This CDR3 has 14 amino acids. With V trimmed by 4 bases and J by 5 bases, 8 bases remained unmatched. The CDR3 sequence is CASSSATSRNEQYF. CDR3 coding DNA: TGTGCCAGCAGTTCAGCGACTAGCAGAAACGAGCAGTACTTC.

The chain uses TRBV5-4 and TRBJ1-2; 9 positions agree with TRBD1. CDR1 is SGHNT and CDR2 is YYREEE in the germline V gene (reference sequence). The CDR3 totals 15 residues. V lost 4 bases, J lost 6 bases, and 10 bases stayed unmatched. The CDR3 DNA reads TGTGCCAGCAGCCCCGGGGGACAGGGTATGAATGGCTACACCTTC. This encodes CASSPGGQGMNGYTF.

Judged by abundance, this clone is large. The CDR3 DNA reads TGTGCCAGCAGTGTAGGGGTAGACTACGATAGCTACACCTTC. It codes for CASSVGVDYDSYTF. This chain links TRBV2 with TRBJ1-2; tentatively, D is TRBD1 (5 bases). From germline, CDR1 is SNHLY and CDR2 FYNNEI. There are 14 residues in the CDR3. The germline V and J ends were trimmed by 4 bases and 9 bases, with 18 bases remaining between them.

J is TRBJ1-2 and V is TRBV19; 7 nucleotides line up with TRBD1. CDR3 length: 13 amino acids. The V and J ends lost 3 bases and 3 bases, in that order; junction bases with no gene match: 1. Germline CDR1 LNHDA, CDR2 SQIVND (reference sequence). CDR3 coding DNA: TGTGCCAGTAGTATGCAGGGGGACTATGGCTACACCTTC. As protein: CASSMQGDYGYTF.

This chain uses TRBV21-1 with TRBJ1-5; TRBD1 is the table's D call, not checked against the DNA. TRBV21-1 counts as a pseudogene. The CDR3 sequence is 21 residues long. The CDR3 loop reads CASSKGARDRLICLGRQPQHF. In DNA form, the CDR3 reads TGTGCCAGCAGCAAAGGGGCAAGGGACAGGCTAATCTGTTTGGGTCGCCAGCCCCAGCATTTT.

This sequence joins TRBV19 and TRBJ1-5; D not resolved. Germline CDR1 is LNHDA and CDR2 is SQIVND (reference sequence). The CDR3 consists of 13 residues. Between the trimmed V and J ends, which lost 3 bases and 4 bases, there was a span of 7 bases. The CDR3 spells CASSIGGNQPQHF. CDR3 sequence (DNA): TGTGCCAGTAGTATCGGCGGGAATCAGCCCCAGCATTTT.

The chain carries TRBV5-4 and TRBJ2-2; D is tentatively TRBD1 or TRBD2 (5 bases each). V was cut by 4 bases and J by 2 bases, with 15 bases left in between. Germline V lookup: CDR1 SGHNT, CDR2 YYREEE (reference sequence). CDR3 length: 16 amino acids. The CDR3 loop is CASSTFGTVNTGELFF. The CDR3 DNA sequence: TGTGCCAGCAGCACCTTCGGGACCGTTAACACCGGGGAGCTGTTTTTT. The full variable domain, its missing parts supplied by reference TRBV5-4 and TRBJ2-2, is ETGVTQSPTHLIKTRGQQVTLRCSSQSGHNTVSWYQQALGQGPQFIFQYYREEENGRGNFPPRFSGLQFPNYSSELNVNALELDDSALYLCASSTFGTVNTGELFFGEGSRLTVL.

This rearrangement joins TRBV2 to TRBJ2-7, with TRBD1 matching over 7 bases. CDR1 SNHLY and CDR2 FYNNEI come from the germline V gene. The CDR3 sequence is 14 residues long. The ends lost 3 bases at V and 4 bases at J; junction bases unmatched: 6. For the CDR3, the DNA is TGTGCCAGCAGTGAGAGACAGGGTTTGTACGAGCAGTACTTC. It translates to CASSERQGLYEQYF.

The chain joins TRBV19 to TRBJ2-1; 7 nucleotides align to TRBD2. The CDR3 sequence is 15 residues long. Germline CDR1 and CDR2: LNHDA and SQIVND (reference sequence). Trimming cost V 4 bases and J 2 bases; bases outside gene matches: 5. CDR3 sequence reads: CASSRRSGAYNEQFF. In DNA, the CDR3 is TGTGCCAGTAGTAGAAGGAGCGGGGCCTACAATGAGCAGTTCTTC.

A single count supports this clone. The genes are TRBV12-5 and TRBJ2-7; D is ambiguous. V lost 9 bases to trimming and J lost 4 bases, with 4 bases between them. Germline V gene sequence: CDR1 LGHNT, CDR2 FRNRAP. The CDR3 is made up of 9 amino acids. The CDR3 reads CASAYEQYF. The CDR3, as DNA: TGTGCTAGCGCGTACGAGCAGTACTTC.

About this clone: The same CDR3 arises from other DNA sequences in this sample as well. The J gene is TRBJ1-2, the V gene TRBV6-5, with a possible D match to TRBD1 (5 bases). The CDR3 is made up of 12 amino acids. Germline CDR1 is MNHEY and CDR2 is SVGAGI. V lost 5 bases to trimming and J lost 7 bases, with 11 bases between them. The CDR3: CASSHSGGGYTF. In nucleotides, the CDR3 is TGTGCCAGCAGTCATAGCGGGGGTGGCTACACCTTC.

CDR3 residues: CASSQEGASQPQHF. CDR3 bases: TGTGCCAGCAGCCAGGAGGGGGCCAGTCAGCCCCAGCATTTT. This chain joins TRBV7-8 and TRBJ1-5, with TRBD1 matching 7 bases. The CDR3 is made up of 14 amino acids. V dropped 5 bases and J dropped 6; count of bases not matched to a gene: 7. CDR1 and CDR2 (germline): SGHVS, FQNEAQ.

The rearrangement links TRBV6-1 to TRBJ1-6; TRBD1 might be the D (6 bases). Trimming cost V 0 bases and J 7 bases, with 16 bases left between them. CDR1 is MNHNS and CDR2 is SASEGT in the germline V gene. The CDR3 runs 17 residues. CDR3 loop: CASSEAKGDMYNSPLHF. The CDR3 DNA sequence: TGTGCCAGCAGTGAAGCGAAAGGGGACATGTACAATTCACCCCTCCACTTT.

The chain links TRBV30 to TRBJ2-1, with a weak D call TRBD2 (7 bases). The CDR3 has 14 amino acids. V was clipped by 0 bases and J by 5 bases, with 11 bases between them. Germline V gene data show CDR1 as GTSNPN and CDR2 as SVGIG (reference sequence). CDR3 protein: CAWSVQGGNNEQFF. CDR3 sequence (DNA): TGTGCCTGGAGTGTACAGGGAGGGAACAATGAGCAGTTCTTC.

This clone was seen once. The chain combines TRBV5-1 with TRBJ1-1; 7 bases fit TRBD1. CDR1 is SGHRS, CDR2 YFSETQ, per germline. J gave up 2 bases and V 3 bases, and 4 bases lay outside the gene matches. The CDR3 extends over 14 amino acids. CDR3 protein: CASSSGQPNTEAFF. The DNA of the CDR3 is TGCGCCAGCAGCTCGGGACAGCCTAACACTGAAGCTTTCTTT.

The J gene is TRBJ1-1, the V gene TRBV29-1, with 8 nucleotides matching TRBD1. J lost 7 bases, V lost 5 bases, and 12 bases had no gene match. The CDR3 contains 14 residues. CDR1 is SQVTM and CDR2 is ANQGSEA in the germline V gene. CDR3 region: CSVPQIDRGGEAFF. CDR3 nucleotides: TGCAGCGTTCCTCAAATCGACAGGGGAGGTGAAGCTTTCTTT.

The CDR3 nucleotides are TGCGCCAGCAGCTTGTATTCGGGGTTCTACACCTTC. Its protein product is CASSLYSGFYTF. The chain couples TRBV5-1 to TRBJ1-2; D remains ambiguous. Germline CDR1 SGHRS, CDR2 YFSETQ. V lost 1 base, J lost 10 bases, and 11 bases lay in between. The CDR3 loop spans 12 amino acids.

This clone was picked up a small number of times. This rearrangement joins TRBV29-1 to TRBJ1-2; no firm D call. Trimming shortened V by 6 bases and J by 5 bases, and 10 bases separated the two germline ends. Germline-derived CDR1 and CDR2 are SQVTM and ANQGSEA. The CDR3 extends over 11 amino acids. The CDR3 protein is CSVSVDYGYTF. Written as DNA, the CDR3 is TGCAGCGTCTCCGTGGATTATGGCTACACCTTC. The full variable domain, with the rest looked up from reference TRBV29-1 and TRBJ1-2, is SAVISQKPSRDICQRGTSLTIQCQVDSQVTMMFWYRQQPGQSLTLIATANQGSEATYESGFVIDKFPISRPNLTFSTLTVSNMSPEDSSIYLCSVSVDYGYTFGSGTRLTVV.

This chain joins TRBV6-4 and TRBJ2-1; D is ambiguous. In germline, CDR1 is MRHNA, CDR2 SNTAGT. The CDR3 length is 11 residues. V was cut by 5 bases and J by 6 bases, with 5 bases left in between. The DNA of the CDR3 is TGTGCCAGCAGTAAGGGCAATGAGCAGTTCTTC. This sequence encodes CASSKGNEQFF.

A single count supports this clone. This chain connects TRBV11-1 to TRBJ1-2; 8 bases fit TRBD1. The CDR3 runs to 13 residues. After removal of 8 bases from V and 6 bases from J, the junction contained 8 bases not matched to a gene. Germline CDR1 SGHAT, CDR2 FQDESV (reference sequence). The CDR3 DNA follows: TGTGCCAGCGGCCCGCGGACAGGGCATGGCTACACCTTC. Protein product: CASGPRTGHGYTF.

The rearrangement uses TRBV27 and TRBJ2-4, with D hard to call. The germline V gene encodes CDR1 MNHEY and CDR2 SMNVEV (reference sequence). The CDR3 runs 13 residues. V lost 3 bases and J lost 0, with 3 bases in between. The CDR3 DNA follows: TGTGCCAGCAGTTTCTCAGCCAAAAACATTCAGTACTTC. Protein product: CASSFSAKNIQYF.